In its sample, the clone carrying this T cell receptor (beta chain) was seen a few times. As yet, its antigen is unknown. This sample stems from a study of CD8+ T cells in alopecia areata. On the study more broadly: Tofacitinib therapy lasting 6 to 18 months was followed by 6 months off drug. Study observations and caveats: The study found higher clonality in lesional than normal scalp, especially in alopecia totalis/universalis. Because of a solitary nonresponder, the connection of baseline CD8+ expansion to response stays uncertain.

This CDR3 is built from 15 residues. In germline, CDR1 is SQVTM, CDR2 ANQGSEA. Trimming stripped 1 base from V and 0 bases from J, with 10 bases between. The treatment is: oral pan-JAK inhibitor, 5-10 mg twice daily. It was from alopecia areata patients that lesional scalp punch biopsies and peripheral blood were collected. Investigators isolated RNA and reverse transcribed it into cDNA to act as the sequencing template. Produced via immunoSEQ multiplex PCR; TCRdb's table is partial and in-frame only. Seen here are around 140,000 clones, less than 70% observed once, and the top ten hold 15%. The receptor's source is a human donor with alopecia areata. This sequence joins TRBV29-1 and TRBJ1-3; weak D call: TRBD1 (6 bases). The sample in question was CD8+ T cells sorted from blood, obtained at week 4, from a patient treated with tofacitinib. The CDR3 loop is CSVEVDRSSGNTIYF. In nucleotides, the CDR3 is TGCAGCGTTGAAGTCGACAGGAGCTCTGGAAACACCATATATTTT. Full variable domain (missing parts from reference TRBV29-1 and TRBJ1-3): SAVISQKPSRDICQRGTSLTIQCQVDSQVTMMFWYRQQPGQSLTLIATANQGSEATYESGFVIDKFPISRPNLTFSTLTVSNMSPEDSSIYLCSVEVDRSSGNTIYFGEGSWLTVV.